The sequence of this T cell receptor beta chain was determined in a study of shared clonotypes between healthy human individuals. On the study more broadly: The cohort had a couple of women and a few men, ages 18 to 49. General study points: About 5% was the fraction of naive CD4 clonotypes found shared across several donors. Generally, naive subsets (rather than memory subsets) showed larger estimated richness.

With regard to this clone: The target antigen is unknown.

V lost 0 bases and J lost 5; bases outside the gene matches: 7. Germline CDR1 reads SGDLS; CDR2 reads YYNGEE. The CDR3 has 16 residues. Only in-frame clones appear in the TCRdb table, and some are missing; sequencing was by immunoSEQ multiplex PCR. The sample has roughly 590,000 clones, 95% to 96% seen once. Naive-designated CD8 cells lacked CD45RO, were positively enriched for CCR7, and omitted terminally differentiated effector memory CD45RA+ cells. The rearrangement links TRBV9 to TRBJ2-1; 8 bases align to TRBD2. The material sequenced was naive CD8+ T cells sorted from blood. This receptor was obtained from a woman in her thirties in good health. CDR3 coding DNA: TGTGCCAGCAGCGTAGTTGGAGCGGGAGTCGACAATGAGCAGTTCTTC. Residues: CASSVVGAGVDNEQFF.